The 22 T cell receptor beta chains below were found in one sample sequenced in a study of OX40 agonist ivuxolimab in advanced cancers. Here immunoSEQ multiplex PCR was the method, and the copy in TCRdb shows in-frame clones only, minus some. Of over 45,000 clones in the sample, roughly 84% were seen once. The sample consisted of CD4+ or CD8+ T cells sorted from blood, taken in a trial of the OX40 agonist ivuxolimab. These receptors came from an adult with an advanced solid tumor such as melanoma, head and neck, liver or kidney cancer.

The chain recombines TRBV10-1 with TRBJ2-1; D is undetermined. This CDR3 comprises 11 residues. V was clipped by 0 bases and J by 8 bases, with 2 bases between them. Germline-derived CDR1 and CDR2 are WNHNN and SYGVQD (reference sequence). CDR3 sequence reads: CASSESHEQFF. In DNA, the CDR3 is TGCGCCAGCAGTGAGTCCCATGAGCAGTTCTTC.

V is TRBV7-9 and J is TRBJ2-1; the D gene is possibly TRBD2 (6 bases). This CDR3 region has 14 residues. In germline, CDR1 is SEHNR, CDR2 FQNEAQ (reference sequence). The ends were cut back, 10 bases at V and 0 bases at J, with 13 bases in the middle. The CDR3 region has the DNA TGTGCCATTCGCCGGGACTTCTCCTACAATGAGCAGTTCTTC. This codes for CAIRRDFSYNEQFF.

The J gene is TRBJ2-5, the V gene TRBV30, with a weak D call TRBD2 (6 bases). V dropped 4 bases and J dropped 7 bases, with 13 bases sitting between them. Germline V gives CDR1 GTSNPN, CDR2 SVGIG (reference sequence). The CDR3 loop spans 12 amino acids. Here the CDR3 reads CAWNPEGPTQYF. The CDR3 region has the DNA TGTGCCTGGAACCCGGAGGGCCCGACCCAGTACTTC.

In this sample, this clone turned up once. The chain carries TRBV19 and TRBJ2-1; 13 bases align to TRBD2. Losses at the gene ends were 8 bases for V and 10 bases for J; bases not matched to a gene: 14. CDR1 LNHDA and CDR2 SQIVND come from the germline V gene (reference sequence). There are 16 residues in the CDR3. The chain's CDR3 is CASGDPGLAGASEQFF. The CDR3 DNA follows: TGTGCCAGTGGGGACCCCGGACTAGCGGGAGCTAGCGAGCAGTTCTTC.

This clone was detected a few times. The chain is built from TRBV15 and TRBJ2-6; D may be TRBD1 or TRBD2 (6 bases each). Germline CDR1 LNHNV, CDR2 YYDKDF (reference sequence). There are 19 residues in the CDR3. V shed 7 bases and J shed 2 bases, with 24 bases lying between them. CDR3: CATNPRGDKASPGANVLTF. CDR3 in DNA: TGTGCCACCAACCCGAGGGGGGACAAAGCATCCCCTGGGGCCAACGTCCTGACTTTC.

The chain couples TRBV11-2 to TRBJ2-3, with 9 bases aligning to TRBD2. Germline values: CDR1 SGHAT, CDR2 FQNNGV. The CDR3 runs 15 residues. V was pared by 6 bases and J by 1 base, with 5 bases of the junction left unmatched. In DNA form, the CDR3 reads TGTGCCAGCAGGGTGACTAGCGGCCGCACAGATACGCAGTATTTT. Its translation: CASRVTSGRTDTQYF.

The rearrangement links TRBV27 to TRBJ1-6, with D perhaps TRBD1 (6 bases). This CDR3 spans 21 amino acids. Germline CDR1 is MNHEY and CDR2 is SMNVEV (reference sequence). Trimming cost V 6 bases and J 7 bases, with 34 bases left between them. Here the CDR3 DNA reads TGTGCCAGCAGGCGGTTATGGGTCAGGGGCATAAGGGCCCCGCAAAATTCACCCCTCCACTTT. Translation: CASRRLWVRGIRAPQNSPLHF.

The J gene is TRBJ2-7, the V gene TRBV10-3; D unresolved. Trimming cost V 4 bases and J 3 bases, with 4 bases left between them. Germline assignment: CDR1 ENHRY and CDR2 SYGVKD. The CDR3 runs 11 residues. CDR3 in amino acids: CAISGGYEQYF. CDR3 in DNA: TGTGCCATCAGTGGGGGCTACGAGCAGTACTTC.

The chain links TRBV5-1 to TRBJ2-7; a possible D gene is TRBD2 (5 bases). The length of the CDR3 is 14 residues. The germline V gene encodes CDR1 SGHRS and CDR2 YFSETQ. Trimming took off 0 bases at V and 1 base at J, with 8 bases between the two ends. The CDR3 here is CASSLAPGSYEQYF. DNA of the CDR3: TGCGCCAGCAGCTTGGCGCCGGGGTCCTACGAGCAGTACTTC.

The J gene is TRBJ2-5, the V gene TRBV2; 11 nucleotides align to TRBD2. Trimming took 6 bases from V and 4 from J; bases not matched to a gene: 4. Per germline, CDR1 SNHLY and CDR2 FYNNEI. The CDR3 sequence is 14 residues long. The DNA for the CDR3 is TGTGCCAGCAGGGGGGGACTAGCGGTAGAGACCCAGTACTTC. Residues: CASRGGLAVETQYF.

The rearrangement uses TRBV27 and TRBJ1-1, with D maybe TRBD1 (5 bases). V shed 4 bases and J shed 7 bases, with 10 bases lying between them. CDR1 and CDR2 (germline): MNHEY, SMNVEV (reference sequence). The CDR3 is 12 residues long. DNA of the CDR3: TGTGCCAGCAGTTCCAGGGCTGGTGAAGCTTTCTTT. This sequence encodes CASSSRAGEAFF.

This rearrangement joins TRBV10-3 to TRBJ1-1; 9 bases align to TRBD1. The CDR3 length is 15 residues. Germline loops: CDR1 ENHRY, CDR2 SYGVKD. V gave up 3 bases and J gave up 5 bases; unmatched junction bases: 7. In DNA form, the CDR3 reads TGTGCCATCAGTGATCCGGGACAGGGATCAACTGAAGCTTTCTTT. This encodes CAISDPGQGSTEAFF.

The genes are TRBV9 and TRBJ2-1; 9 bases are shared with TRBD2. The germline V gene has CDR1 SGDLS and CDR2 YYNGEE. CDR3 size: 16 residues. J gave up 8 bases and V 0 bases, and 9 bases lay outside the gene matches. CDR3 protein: CASSVASSGRRYEQFF. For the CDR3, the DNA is TGTGCCAGCAGCGTAGCGAGTAGCGGGAGAAGGTATGAGCAGTTCTTC.

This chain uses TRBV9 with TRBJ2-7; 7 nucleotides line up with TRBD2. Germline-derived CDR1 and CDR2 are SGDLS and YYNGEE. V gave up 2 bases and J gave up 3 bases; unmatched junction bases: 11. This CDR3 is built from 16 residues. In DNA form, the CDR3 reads TGTGCCAGCAGCGTCAGTGGGTCGGGGGGTCGCTACGAGCAGTACTTC. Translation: CASSVSGSGGRYEQYF.

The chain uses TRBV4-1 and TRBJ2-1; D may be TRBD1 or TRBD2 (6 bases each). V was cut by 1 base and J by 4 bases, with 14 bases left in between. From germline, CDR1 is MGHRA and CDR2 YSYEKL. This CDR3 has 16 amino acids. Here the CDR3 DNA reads TGCGCCAGCAGCCAAGTGCAGGGGAGGCGGTACAATGAGCAGTTCTTC. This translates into CASSQVQGRRYNEQFF.

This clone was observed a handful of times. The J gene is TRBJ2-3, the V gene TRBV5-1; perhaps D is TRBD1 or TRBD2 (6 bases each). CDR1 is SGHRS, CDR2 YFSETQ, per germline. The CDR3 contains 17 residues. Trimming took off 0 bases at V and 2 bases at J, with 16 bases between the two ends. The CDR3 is CASSLEGGSQFTDTQYF. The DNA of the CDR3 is TGCGCCAGCAGCTTGGAAGGGGGGTCACAGTTCACAGATACGCAGTATTTT. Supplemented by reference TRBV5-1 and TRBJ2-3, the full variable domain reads KAGVTQTPRYLIKTRGQQVTLSCSPISGHRSVSWYQQTPGQGLQFLFEYFSETQRNKGNFPGRFSGRQFSNSRSEMNVSTLELGDSALYLCASSLEGGSQFTDTQYFGPGTRLTVL.

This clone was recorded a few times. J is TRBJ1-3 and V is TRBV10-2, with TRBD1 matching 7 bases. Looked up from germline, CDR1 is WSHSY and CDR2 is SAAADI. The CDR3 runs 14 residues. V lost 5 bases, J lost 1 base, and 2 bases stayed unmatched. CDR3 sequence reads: CASSQGGSGNTIYF. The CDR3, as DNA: TGCGCCAGCAGTCAGGGGGGATCTGGAAACACCATATATTTT.

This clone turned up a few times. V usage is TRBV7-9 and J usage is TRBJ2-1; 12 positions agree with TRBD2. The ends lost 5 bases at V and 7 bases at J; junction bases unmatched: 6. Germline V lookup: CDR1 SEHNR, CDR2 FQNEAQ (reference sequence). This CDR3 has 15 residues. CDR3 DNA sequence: TGTGCCAGCAGCCCAAGGACTAGCGGGAAAAATGAGCAGTTCTTC. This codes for CASSPRTSGKNEQFF.

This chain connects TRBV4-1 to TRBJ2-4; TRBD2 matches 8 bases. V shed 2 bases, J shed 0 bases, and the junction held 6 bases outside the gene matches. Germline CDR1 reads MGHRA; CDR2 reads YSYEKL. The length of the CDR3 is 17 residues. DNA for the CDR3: TGCGCCAGCAGCCAAACATTAGCGGGGCTAGCCAAAAACATTCAGTACTTC. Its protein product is CASSQTLAGLAKNIQYF.

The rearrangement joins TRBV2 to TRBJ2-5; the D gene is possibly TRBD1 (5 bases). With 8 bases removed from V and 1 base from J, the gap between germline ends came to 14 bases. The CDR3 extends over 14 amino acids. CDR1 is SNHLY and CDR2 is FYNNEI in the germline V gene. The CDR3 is CASVDSRFQETQYF. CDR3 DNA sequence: TGTGCCAGCGTAGACAGTCGCTTCCAAGAGACCCAGTACTTC.

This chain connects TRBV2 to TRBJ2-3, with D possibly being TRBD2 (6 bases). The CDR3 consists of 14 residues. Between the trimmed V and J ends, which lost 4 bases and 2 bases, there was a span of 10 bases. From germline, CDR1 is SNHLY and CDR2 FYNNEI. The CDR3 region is CASSVSGATDTQYF. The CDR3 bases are TGTGCCAGCAGTGTTAGCGGAGCCACAGATACGCAGTATTTT.

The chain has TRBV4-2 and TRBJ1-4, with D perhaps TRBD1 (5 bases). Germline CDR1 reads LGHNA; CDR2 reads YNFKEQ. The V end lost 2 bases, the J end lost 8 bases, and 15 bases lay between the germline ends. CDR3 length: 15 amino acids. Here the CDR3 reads CASSQQQDRNEKLFF. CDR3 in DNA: TGTGCCAGCAGCCAACAACAGGATCGGAACGAAAAACTGTTTTTT.